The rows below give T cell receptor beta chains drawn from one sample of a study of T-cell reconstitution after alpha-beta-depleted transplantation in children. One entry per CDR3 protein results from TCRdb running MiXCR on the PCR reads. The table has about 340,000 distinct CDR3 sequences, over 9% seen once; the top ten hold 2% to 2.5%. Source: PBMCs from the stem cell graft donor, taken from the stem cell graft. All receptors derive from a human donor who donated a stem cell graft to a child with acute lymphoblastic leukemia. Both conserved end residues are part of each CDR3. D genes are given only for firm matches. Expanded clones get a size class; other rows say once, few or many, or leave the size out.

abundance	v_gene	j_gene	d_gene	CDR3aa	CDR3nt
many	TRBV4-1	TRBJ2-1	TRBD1	CASSQVILGQVLQFF	TGCGCCAGCAGCCAAGTTATTTTGGGACAGGTTCTCCAGTTCTTC
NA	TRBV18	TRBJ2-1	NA	CASSPWGSSYNEQFF	TGTGCCAGCTCACCGTGGGGAAGCTCCTACAATGAGCAGTTCTTC
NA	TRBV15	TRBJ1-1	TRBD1	CATSRDLRQGAVNTEAFF	TGTGCCACCAGCAGAGATTTGAGACAGGGGGCGGTGAACACTGAAGCTTTCTTT
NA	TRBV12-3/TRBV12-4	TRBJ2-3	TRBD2	CASSTPGLGNTQYF	TGTGCCAGCAGTACTCCGGGACTAGGGAATACGCAGTATTTT
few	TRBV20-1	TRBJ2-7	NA	CSASAVGPAYEQYF	TGCAGTGCCTCCGCAGTGGGACCGGCCTACGAGCAGTACTTC
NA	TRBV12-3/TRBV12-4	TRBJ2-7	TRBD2	CASSFRQRGVMGEQYF	TGTGCCAGCAGTTTTCGGCAGCGGGGAGTAATGGGGGAGCAGTACTTC
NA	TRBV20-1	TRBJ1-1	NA	CSARQNTEAFF	TGCAGTGCTAGACAGAACACTGAAGCTTTCTTT
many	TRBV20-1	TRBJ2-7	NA	CSASHPLELYEQYF	TGCAGTGCTAGCCACCCACTAGAGCTGTACGAGCAGTACTTC
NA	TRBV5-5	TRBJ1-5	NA	CASSLTYPGGNQPQHF	TGTGCCAGCAGCCTTACATACCCAGGGGGCAATCAGCCCCAGCATTTT
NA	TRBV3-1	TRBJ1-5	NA	CTFCLLSLRPSGNQPQHF	TGTACCTTCTGCTTACTTTCCCTGCGACCTTCTGGAAATCAGCCCCAGCATTTT
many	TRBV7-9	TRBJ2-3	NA	CASSPGGARTDTQYF	TGTGCCAGCAGCCCGGGGGGCGCGCGCACAGATACGCAGTATTTT
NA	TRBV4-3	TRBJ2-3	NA	CASSQLDSESTDTQYF	TGCGCCAGCAGCCAGTTAGACAGCGAGAGCACAGATACGCAGTATTTT
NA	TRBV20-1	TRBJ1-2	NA	CSARKGGERGYTF	TGCAGTGCTAGGAAGGGGGGGGAACGTGGCTACACCTTC
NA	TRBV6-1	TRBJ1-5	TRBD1	CASGGTGINQPQHF	TGTGCCAGCGGAGGGACAGGAATCAATCAGCCCCAGCATTTT
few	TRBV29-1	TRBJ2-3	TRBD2	CSVAGLATDTQYF	TGCAGCGTCGCCGGACTAGCAACAGATACGCAGTATTTT
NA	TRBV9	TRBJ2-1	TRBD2	CASSAPLAGGSYNEQFF	TGTGCCAGCAGCGCCCCATTAGCGGGAGGGTCCTACAATGAGCAGTTCTTC
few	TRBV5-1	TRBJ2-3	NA	CASSSHAPDTQYF	TGCGCCAGCAGCTCGCACGCACCAGATACGCAGTATTTT
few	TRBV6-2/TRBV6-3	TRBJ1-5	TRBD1	CASSPLQGAGRNQPQHF	TGTGCCAGCAGCCCCCTCCAGGGGGCTGGACGCAATCAGCCCCAGCATTTT
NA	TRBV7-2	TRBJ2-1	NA	CASSFSPRGDEQFF	TGTGCCAGCAGCTTTTCTCCCCGAGGGGATGAGCAGTTCTTC
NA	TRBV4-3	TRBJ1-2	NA	CASSQGRGSGGYTF	TGCGCCAGCAGCCAAGGGCGGGGGTCAGGTGGCTACACCTTC
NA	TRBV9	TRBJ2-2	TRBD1	CASSFSLVGQGSGELFF	TGTGCCAGCAGCTTCTCACTAGTGGGACAGGGGTCCGGGGAGCTGTTTTTT
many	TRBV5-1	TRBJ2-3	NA	CASSLGLGRTDTQYF	TGCGCCAGCAGCTTGGGACTGGGGAGGACAGATACGCAGTATTTT
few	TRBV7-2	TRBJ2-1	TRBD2	CASSPSHLPGLMYNEQFF	TGTGCCAGCAGCCCGTCCCATCTGCCGGGACTAATGTACAATGAGCAGTTCTTC
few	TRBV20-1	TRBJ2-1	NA	CSARDYLANNEQFF	TGCAGTGCTAGAGATTACCTAGCGAACAATGAGCAGTTCTTC
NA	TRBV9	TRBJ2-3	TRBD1	CASSPVQGQNTQYF	TGTGCCAGCAGCCCTGTACAGGGACAGAATACGCAGTATTTT
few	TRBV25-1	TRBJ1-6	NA	CASSSGHANSPLHF	TGTGCCAGCAGCTCGGGGCACGCGAATTCACCCCTCCACTTT
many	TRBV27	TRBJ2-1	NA	CASSKNRAPDNEQFF	TGTGCCAGCAGTAAAAACAGGGCCCCCGACAATGAGCAGTTCTTC
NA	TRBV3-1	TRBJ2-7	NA	CASSQSGEQYF	TGTGCCAGCAGCCAGTCTGGCGAGCAGTACTTC
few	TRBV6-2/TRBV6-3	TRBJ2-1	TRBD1	CASSFFYRGPTYNEQFF	TGTGCCAGCAGTTTCTTCTACAGGGGTCCCACCTACAATGAGCAGTTCTTC
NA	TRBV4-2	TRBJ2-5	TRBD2	CASSQGLAGVDQETQYF	TGTGCCAGCAGCCAAGGCCTAGCGGGAGTTGATCAAGAGACCCAGTACTTC
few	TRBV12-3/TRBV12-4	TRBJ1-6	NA	CASGPGDSPLHF	TGTGCCAGCGGACCAGGGGATTCACCCCTCCACTTT
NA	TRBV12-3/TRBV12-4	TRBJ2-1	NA	CASSLDRGSLLEQFF	TGTGCCAGCAGTTTAGACAGAGGGAGTCTTTTGGAACAGTTCTTC
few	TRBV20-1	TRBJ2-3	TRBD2	CSARVGLEDTQYF	TGCAGTGCTAGAGTGGGACTAGAGGATACGCAGTATTTT
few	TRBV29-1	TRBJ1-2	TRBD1	CSVERDSANYGYTF	TGCAGCGTTGAGCGGGACAGCGCTAACTATGGCTACACCTTC
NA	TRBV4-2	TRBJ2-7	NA	CASSRGPPYEQYF	TGTGCCAGCAGCCGTGGGCCCCCCTACGAGCAGTACTTC
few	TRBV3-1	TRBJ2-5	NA	CASSQENQQETQYF	TGTGCCAGCAGCCAAGAGAACCAACAAGAGACCCAGTACTTC
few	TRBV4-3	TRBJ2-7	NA	CASSSDGENSYEQYF	TGCGCCAGCAGTTCCGACGGCGAGAACTCCTACGAGCAGTACTTC
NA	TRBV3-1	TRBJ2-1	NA	CAVRRASYNEQFF	TGTGCTGTTCGGAGGGCTTCCTACAATGAGCAGTTCTTC
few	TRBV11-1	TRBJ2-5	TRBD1	CASSRLRGRETQYF	TGTGCCAGCAGCCGTCTGAGGGGGCGGGAGACCCAGTACTTC
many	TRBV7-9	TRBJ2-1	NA	CASSSTHNEQFF	TGTGCCAGCAGCTCGACTCACAATGAGCAGTTCTTC
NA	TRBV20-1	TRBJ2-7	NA	CSARRSGEWRSSYEQYF	TGCAGTGCTAGAAGGTCCGGCGAGTGGAGAAGCTCCTACGAGCAGTACTTC
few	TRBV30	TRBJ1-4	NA	CAWSDGRGNEKLFF	TGTGCCTGGAGCGACGGCAGGGGAAATGAAAAACTGTTTTTT
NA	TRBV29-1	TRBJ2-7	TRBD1	CSVSLLQGGEQYF	TGCAGCGTTTCCTTATTACAGGGGGGCGAGCAGTACTTC
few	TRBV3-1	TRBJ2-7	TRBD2	CASSPGTSLYEQYF	TGTGCCAGCAGCCCCGGGACTAGCTTATACGAGCAGTACTTC
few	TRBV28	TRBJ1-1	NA	CASSLGTYTEAFF	TGTGCCAGCAGTTTAGGGACCTACACTGAAGCTTTCTTT
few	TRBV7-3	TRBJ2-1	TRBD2	CASGVSGINEQFF	TGTGCCAGCGGCGTTAGCGGGATAAATGAGCAGTTCTTC
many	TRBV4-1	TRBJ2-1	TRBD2	CASSQPTSGRYNEQFF	TGCGCCAGCAGCCAACCGACTAGCGGGAGGTACAATGAGCAGTTCTTC
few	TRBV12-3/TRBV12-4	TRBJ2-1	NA	CASSPPSLIEQFF	TGTGCCAGCAGTCCCCCTAGCTTGATTGAGCAGTTCTTC
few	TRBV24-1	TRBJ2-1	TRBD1	CATSDFRGHEQFF	TGTGCCACCAGTGATTTCAGGGGGCATGAGCAGTTCTTC
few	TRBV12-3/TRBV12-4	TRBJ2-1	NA	CASSLHSDNEQFF	TGTGCCAGCAGTTTACACTCCGACAATGAGCAGTTCTTC
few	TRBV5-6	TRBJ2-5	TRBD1	CASSLILQGSETQYF	TGTGCCAGCAGCTTAATACTACAGGGGTCAGAGACCCAGTACTTC
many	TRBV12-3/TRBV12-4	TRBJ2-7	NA	CASSFKLVYEQYF	TGTGCCAGCAGTTTTAAGCTCGTCTACGAGCAGTACTTC
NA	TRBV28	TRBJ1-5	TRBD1	CASSLNRGSNQPQHF	TGTGCCAGCAGTTTAAACAGGGGAAGCAATCAGCCCCAGCATTTT
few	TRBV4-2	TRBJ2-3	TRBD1	CASSPSEMYRGFPDTQYF	TGTGCCAGCAGCCCCTCAGAAATGTACAGGGGGTTTCCAGATACGCAGTATTTT
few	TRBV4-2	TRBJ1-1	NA	CASSPSGLLNTEAFF	TGTGCCAGCAGCCCATCGGGACTCTTGAACACTGAAGCTTTCTTT